These 9 T cell receptor beta chains came from one sample sequenced in a study of blood T cell repertoires in COVID-19. Method: immunoSEQ multiplex PCR; TCRdb's copy keeps in-frame clones and lacks some. The profile shows 90,000 or so clones, around 88% of them singletons. Sequencing was done on a sample of peripheral blood. The receptors come from a man aged 60 to 69 with acute or convalescent COVID-19.

The CDR3 coding sequence is TGTGCCACCACGACAGGGGTTGCACAGCCCCAGCATTTT. This translates into CATTTGVAQPQHF. V usage is TRBV6-6 and J usage is TRBJ1-5; 8 bases align to TRBD1. V lost 10 bases, J lost 7 bases, and 9 bases stayed unmatched. The CDR3 contains 13 residues. Germline lookup yields CDR1 MNHNY and CDR2 SVGAGI (reference sequence).

The chain uses TRBV5-1 and TRBJ1-2; TRBD1 is a possible D gene (6 bases). This CDR3 has 14 amino acids. Trimming cost V 0 bases and J 7 bases, with 13 bases left between them. Germline V gives CDR1 SGHRS, CDR2 YFSETQ. CDR3 region: CASSLVGGSGGYTF. The CDR3, as DNA: TGCGCCAGCAGCTTGGTTGGGGGCTCAGGTGGCTACACCTTC. The full variable domain, completed using reference TRBV5-1 and TRBJ1-2, is KAGVTQTPRYLIKTRGQQVTLSCSPISGHRSVSWYQQTPGQGLQFLFEYFSETQRNKGNFPGRFSGRQFSNSRSEMNVSTLELGDSALYLCASSLVGGSGGYTFGSGTRLTVV.

The rearrangement uses TRBV5-1 and TRBJ1-4; D remains unclear. Germline-derived CDR1 and CDR2 are SGHRS and YFSETQ. There are 15 residues in the CDR3. The V end was cut by 0 bases, the J end by 0 bases, with 6 bases between. The CDR3 spells CASSLERATNEKLFF. The DNA of the CDR3 is TGCGCCAGCAGCTTGGAAAGAGCAACTAATGAAAAACTGTTTTTT.

This clone was counted between two and nine times. The chain couples TRBV6-5 to TRBJ1-2; D is unresolved. CDR1 is MNHEY, CDR2 SVGAGI, per germline. The V end was cut by 2 bases, the J end by 0 bases, with 7 bases between. This CDR3 spans 14 amino acids. In nucleotides, the CDR3 is TGTGCCAGCAGTTACGAGGGAGCTAACTATGGCTACACCTTC. This sequence encodes CASSYEGANYGYTF.

This chain joins TRBV11-2 and TRBJ2-1, with D perhaps TRBD2 (6 bases). This CDR3 contains 15 residues. Germline V lookup: CDR1 SGHAT, CDR2 FQNNGV. V lost 3 bases and J 5 bases, leaving 14 bases between the germline ends. The CDR3 nucleotides read TGTGCCAGCAGCTTCGGTCAAGCGGGCCACAATGAGCAGTTCTTC. This encodes CASSFGQAGHNEQFF.

The CDR3 spells CATSEQTGGFQFF. CDR3 sequence (DNA): TGTGCCACCAGTGAACAGACGGGGGGCTTTCAGTTCTTC. The chain is built from TRBV24-1 and TRBJ2-1; perhaps TRBD2 as D (7 bases). From germline, CDR1 is KGHDR and CDR2 SFDVKD. The CDR3 is 13 residues long. V lost 4 bases, J lost 13 bases, and 16 bases lay in between.

This clone was observed a few times. This chain uses TRBV5-1 with TRBJ1-1; a weak D match, TRBD1 (6 bases). The CDR3 is 16 residues long. Germline assignment: CDR1 SGHRS and CDR2 YFSETQ. Trimming took 4 bases from V and 0 from J, leaving 16 bases between them. The CDR3 sequence: CASSTSDRSMNTEAFF. The CDR3 nucleotides read TGCGCCAGCAGCACCAGCGACAGGAGCATGAACACTGAAGCTTTCTTT.

The V gene is TRBV27, the J gene TRBJ2-3; 13 nucleotides align to TRBD2. V shed 5 bases, J shed 6 bases, and the junction held 14 bases outside the gene matches. The CDR3 consists of 18 residues. Germline V CDR1 and CDR2: MNHEY, SMNVEV (reference sequence). The CDR3 region is CASSITYRLAGGPDTQYF. The DNA of the CDR3 is TGTGCCAGCAGTATCACTTATCGACTAGCGGGGGGTCCCGATACGCAGTATTTT.

The chain employs TRBV19 and TRBJ2-7; TRBD1 agrees at 7 bases. The CDR3 has 13 amino acids. Per the germline V gene, CDR1 is LNHDA and CDR2 is SQIVND (reference sequence). Trimming cost V 8 bases and J 4 bases; bases outside gene matches: 8. CDR3 in amino acids: CASQGRGYYEQYF. The CDR3 DNA reads as TGTGCCAGTCAGGGCAGGGGGTATTACGAGCAGTACTTC.